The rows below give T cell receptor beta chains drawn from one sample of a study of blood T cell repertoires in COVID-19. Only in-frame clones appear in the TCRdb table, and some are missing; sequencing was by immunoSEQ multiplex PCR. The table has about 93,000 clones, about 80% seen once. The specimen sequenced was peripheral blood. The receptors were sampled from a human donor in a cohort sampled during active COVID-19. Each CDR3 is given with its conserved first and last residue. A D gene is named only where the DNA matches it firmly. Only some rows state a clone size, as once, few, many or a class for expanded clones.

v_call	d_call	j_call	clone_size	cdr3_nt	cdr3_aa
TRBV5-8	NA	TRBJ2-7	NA	TGTGCCAGCAGCTTGACAGGCCCCTACGAGCAGTACTTC	CASSLTGPYEQYF
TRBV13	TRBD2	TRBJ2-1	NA	TGTGCCAGCAGGCCGGGCGGGAGAAGAAGAGAGCAGTTCTTC	CASRPGGRRREQFF
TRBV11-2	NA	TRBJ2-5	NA	TGTGCCAGCAGCTTAGGGGGTCGCCCAGGGGAAGAGACCCAGTACTTC	CASSLGGRPGEETQYF
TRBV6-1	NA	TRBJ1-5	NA	TGTGCCAGCAGTGAAATTCGACAGGCGAATCAGCCCCAGCATTTT	CASSEIRQANQPQHF
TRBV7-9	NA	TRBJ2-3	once	TGTGCCAGCAGCCCAAGACTGGCAGACACAGATACGCAGTATTTT	CASSPRLADTDTQYF
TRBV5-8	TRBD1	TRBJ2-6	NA	TGTGCCAGCAGCGGGGGACAGACGTGGGGGGCCAACGTCCTGACTTTC	CASSGGQTWGANVLTF
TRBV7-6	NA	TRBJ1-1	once	TGTGCCAGCAGCCCATGGACAGTGGGGGACACTGAAGCTTTCTTT	CASSPWTVGDTEAFF
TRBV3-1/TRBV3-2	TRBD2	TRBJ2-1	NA	TGTGCCAGCAGCCAAGGGGCTAGCGGGGGGGCAGGTGAGCAGTTCTTC	CASSQGASGGAGEQFF
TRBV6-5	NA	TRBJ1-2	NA	TGTGCCAGCAGTTACTCCGGGATTGACTATGGCTACACCTTC	CASSYSGIDYGYTF
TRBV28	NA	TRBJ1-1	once	TGTGCCAGCAGTCAACGATTTGGGACTCGAGTTATAGCTTTCTTT	CASSQRFGTRVIAFF
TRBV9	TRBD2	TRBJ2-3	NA	TGTGCCAGCAGCGCAAGCGGGAGGTACACAGATACGCAGTATTTT	CASSASGRYTDTQYF
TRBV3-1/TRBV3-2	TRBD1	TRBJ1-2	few	TGTGCCAGCAGCCAAGTTCAAGGGGGCATTGTTGGCTACACCTTC	CASSQVQGGIVGYTF
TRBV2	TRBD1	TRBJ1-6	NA	TGTGCCACCTTGACAGGGGCAAATTCACCCCTCCACTTT	CATLTGANSPLHF
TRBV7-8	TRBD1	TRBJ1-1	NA	TGTGCCAGCAGCTCAGGGACAGGGACGAACACTGAAGCTTTCTTT	CASSSGTGTNTEAFF
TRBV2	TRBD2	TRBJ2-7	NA	TGTGCCAGAGCGACTAGCGGGACCAACGAGCAGTACTTC	CARATSGTNEQYF
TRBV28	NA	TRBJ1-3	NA	TGTGCCAGCAAACCTACAGGGATGACAAACACCATATATTTT	CASKPTGMTNTIYF
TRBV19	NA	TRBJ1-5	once	TGTGCCAGTAGTACCCAGGGATATAACGGCAATCAGCCCCAGCATTTT	CASSTQGYNGNQPQHF
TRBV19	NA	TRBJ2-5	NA	TGTGCCAGTAGGACCCTCCAGGGAGAGACCCAGTACTTC	CASRTLQGETQYF
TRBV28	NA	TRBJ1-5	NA	TGTGCCAGCAGTTTATGGGGAGCTGGGCAGCCCCAGCATTTT	CASSLWGAGQPQHF